What follows are 13 T cell receptor beta chains derived from one specimen sequenced in a study of CD8 T cells in Susac syndrome. The authors reverse transcribed about 0.5 to 1 ug RNA with random hexamers. Each CDR3 protein is one row after TCRdb ran MiXCR on the immunoSEQ multiplex PCR reads. The data contain approximately 300,000 distinct CDR3 sequences, around nine tenths of them singletons. The sample consisted of CD8+ T cells from PBMCs. The receptor source for this set is a human donor with multiple sclerosis.

The chain employs TRBV6-5 and TRBJ2-5; the match to TRBD2 covers 9 bases. V trimming: 2 bases; J trimming: 0 bases; junction bases outside the gene matches: 4. The CDR3 runs to 16 residues. CDR1 is MNHEY and CDR2 is SVGAGI in the germline V gene. The CDR3 nucleotides are TGTGCCAGCAGTTACGGCCTAGCGGGACACCAAGAGACCCAGTACTTC. Amino acids: CASSYGLAGHQETQYF.

In nucleotides, the CDR3 is TGTGCCAGCAGTTACTCAAGTGGTCAGGCTTTCTACGAGCAGTACTTC. It translates to CASSYSSGQAFYEQYF. J is TRBJ2-7 and V is TRBV6-5; D is unclear. Germline loops: CDR1 MNHEY, CDR2 SVGAGI. The CDR3 is made up of 16 amino acids. With 0 bases removed from V and 3 bases from J, the gap between germline ends came to 15 bases.

This clonotype was observed once. The chain links TRBV29-1 to TRBJ2-1; D ambiguous. Germline CDR1 is SQVTM and CDR2 is ANQGSEA. The V end was cut by 0 bases, the J end by 5 bases, with 8 bases between. The CDR3 has 13 residues. CDR3 sequence (DNA): TGCAGCGTTGAAGATCAGGCGGACAATGAGCAGTTCTTC. Its protein is CSVEDQADNEQFF.

V gene TRBV14 combines with J gene TRBJ2-5; D might be TRBD2 (6 bases). The CDR3 runs to 17 residues. V lost 0 bases and J lost 5, with 19 bases in between. CDR1 SGHDN and CDR2 FVKESK come from the germline V gene. CDR3 nucleotide sequence: TGTGCCAGCAGCCAAGAACTAGCCCGGACGATCGGGGAGACCCAGTACTTC. Translated: CASSQELARTIGETQYF. The entire variable domain, with the rest obtained from reference TRBV14 and TRBJ2-5, is as follows: EAGVTQFPSHSVIEKGQTVTLRCDPISGHDNLYWYRRVMGKEIKFLLHFVKESKQDESGMPNNRFLAERTGGTYSTLKVQPAELEDSGVYFCASSQELARTIGETQYFGPGTRLLVL.

V is TRBV30 and J is TRBJ2-7; D is tentatively TRBD1 or TRBD2 (6 bases each). This CDR3 region has 14 residues. V lost 1 base and J 3 bases, leaving 13 bases between the germline ends. CDR1 is GTSNPN, CDR2 SVGIG, per germline (reference sequence). The CDR3 loop is CAWSGFEGGYEQYF. The CDR3 DNA reads as TGTGCCTGGAGTGGTTTTGAGGGGGGCTACGAGCAGTACTTC.

The rearrangement uses TRBV4-2 and TRBJ1-2, with a possible D match to TRBD1 (6 bases). Germline assignment: CDR1 LGHNA and CDR2 YNFKEQ. Trimming pared 0 bases from V and 4 bases from J, leaving 15 bases between. CDR3 length: 16 residues. DNA of the CDR3: TGTGCCAGCAGCCAAGAAACAGGGCCTTTCTTCTATGGCTACACCTTC. As protein: CASSQETGPFFYGYTF.

The chain carries TRBV28 and TRBJ1-1; D call uncertain. The CDR3 contains 12 residues. CDR1 and CDR2 from the germline V gene are MDHEN and SYDVKM. Trimming removed 3 bases at V and 6 bases at J, with 8 bases between. The CDR3 DNA follows: TGTGCCAGCAGTTTCCCGACACCTGAAGCTTTCTTT. This translates into CASSFPTPEAFF.

The chain uses TRBV10-3 and TRBJ2-7; TRBD2 aligns across 8 bases. Germline V gene sequence: CDR1 ENHRY, CDR2 SYGVKD. Trimming cost V 0 bases and J 7 bases; bases outside gene matches: 8. The length of the CDR3 is 15 residues. CDR3 protein: CAISESAGGPAEQYF. The CDR3 DNA reads as TGTGCCATCAGTGAGTCGGCGGGAGGCCCCGCGGAGCAGTACTTC.

The chain combines TRBV24-1 with TRBJ2-1, with 11 bases identical to TRBD2. CDR3 length: 16 amino acids. From germline, CDR1 is KGHDR and CDR2 SFDVKD. Trimming at V came to 0 bases and at J to 9 bases, leaving 6 bases not matched to a gene. The CDR3 spells CATSDLDSGRAPEQFF. The CDR3 DNA follows: TGTGCCACCAGTGATTTGGATAGCGGGAGGGCCCCTGAGCAGTTCTTC.

The chain carries TRBV29-1 and TRBJ2-7, with TRBD1 as a possible D gene (5 bases). Germline CDR1 reads SQVTM; CDR2 reads ANQGSEA. There are 15 residues in the CDR3. Trimming removed 0 bases from V and 2 bases from J, with 14 bases in between. As DNA, the CDR3 is TGCAGCGTTGAAGATCGGGCAGGGATTGCCTACGAGCAGTACTTC. The encoded protein is CSVEDRAGIAYEQYF.

The CDR3 coding sequence is TGTGCCAGCAGCCCGGACGGCGCTAACTATGGCTACACCTTC. Its translation is CASSPDGANYGYTF. The chain has TRBV3-1 and TRBJ1-2; D is uncertain. The V end was cut by 4 bases, the J end by 0 bases, with 9 bases between. This CDR3 is built from 14 residues. Germline V gene sequence: CDR1 LGHDT, CDR2 YNNKEL (reference sequence).

The J gene is TRBJ1-2, the V gene TRBV27; tentatively, D is TRBD1 (5 bases). This CDR3 has 12 residues. Germline V CDR1 and CDR2: MNHEY, SMNVEV (reference sequence). V lost 3 bases to trimming and J lost 8 bases, with 10 bases between them. In DNA, the CDR3 is TGTGCCAGCAGTTTTCAGGGTGTGGGCTACACCTTC. It is translated as CASSFQGVGYTF.

The chain employs TRBV9 and TRBJ2-6; the match to TRBD1 covers 9 bases. Germline assignment: CDR1 SGDLS and CDR2 YYNGEE. The CDR3 consists of 17 residues. The trim removed 3 bases at V and 0 bases at J, leaving 4 bases unmatched. CDR3 sequence reads: CASSGTGANSGANVLTF. In DNA, the CDR3 is TGTGCCAGCAGCGGGACAGGGGCGAACTCTGGGGCCAACGTCCTGACTTTC.